One and the same sample provided the 26 T cell receptor beta chains below, sequenced in a study of neurological immune-mediated disorders. TCRdb reprocessed the 5' RACE reads with MiXCR, giving one entry per CDR3 protein. The table shows roughly 56,000 distinct CDR3 sequences, with over 10% occurring only once. Sample: PBMCs. The receptors shown here come from a man aged 55 to 69 in good health.

This clonotype appeared many times. The chain has TRBV11-2 and TRBJ2-7, with D possibly matching TRBD2 (6 bases). CDR3 length equals 15 residues. Germline assignment: CDR1 SGHAT and CDR2 FQNNGV. Deletions cut 2 bases from V and 0 bases from J, with 11 bases between. This CDR3 reads CASSLIAGSSYEQYF. CDR3 coding DNA: TGTGCCAGCAGCTTAATTGCGGGGAGCTCCTACGAGCAGTACTTC.

This clonotype was counted only a few times. The chain is built from TRBV29-1 and TRBJ2-7; a weak D match, TRBD2 (5 bases). Germline CDR1 and CDR2: SQVTM and ANQGSEA. Trimming removed 6 bases from V and 7 bases from J, with 13 bases in between. CDR3 length: 11 residues. As DNA, the CDR3 is TGCAGCGTACGAACACCGGGGGAGCAGTACTTC. Residues: CSVRTPGEQYF.

At least ten counts were recorded for this clonotype. V and J are TRBV7-2 and TRBJ2-3, with unresolved D. Looked up from germline, CDR1 is SGHTA and CDR2 is FQGNSA. CDR3 length equals 17 residues. With 5 bases removed from V and 2 bases from J, the gap between germline ends came to 20 bases. CDR3 protein: CASSGRLKNPLTDTQYF. The DNA for the CDR3 is TGTGCCAGCAGCGGCCGACTTAAAAACCCTCTCACAGATACGCAGTATTTT.

This clonotype has a count of ten or more. The gene calls are TRBV20-1 and TRBJ2-5, with 9 nucleotides matching TRBD2. Germline CDR1 and CDR2: DFQATT and SNEGSKA (reference sequence). V lost 5 bases to trimming and J lost 6 bases; unmatched junction nucleotides: 13. The CDR3 is made up of 15 amino acids. In DNA form, the CDR3 reads TGCAGTGCTCCTCCCGCGGGGGGGCTAATAAAGACCCAGTACTTC. Translating gives CSAPPAGGLIKTQYF.

This clonotype occurred many times. CDR3 residues: CASSFGTGGSREQYF. CDR3 bases: TGCGCCAGCAGCTTTGGGACAGGGGGCTCGCGAGAGCAGTACTTC. The rearrangement joins TRBV5-1 to TRBJ2-7, with 12 bases matching TRBD1. Germline lookup yields CDR1 SGHRS and CDR2 YFSETQ. V shed 2 bases and J 7 bases; nucleotides not matched to a gene: 7. CDR3 length equals 15 residues.

Only a few counts were recorded for this clonotype. The genes are TRBV20-1 and TRBJ1-2; 9 bases are shared with TRBD1. Germline CDR1 and CDR2: DFQATT and SNEGSKA (reference sequence). The trim removed 4 bases at V and 3 bases at J, leaving 6 bases unmatched. The CDR3 sequence is 14 residues long. The CDR3, as DNA: TGCAGTGCTACCCGGGACAGGGTAGACTATGGCTACACCTTC. It codes for CSATRDRVDYGYTF.

For this clonotype: A read error may be the cause here, since a much bigger clone is one base away. The V gene is TRBV10-2, the J gene TRBJ1-6; D is ambiguous. Per the germline V gene, CDR1 is WSHSY and CDR2 is SAAADI. This CDR3 region has 15 residues. Trimming stripped 9 bases from V and 8 bases from J, with 20 bases between. This CDR3 is CASLQPRLDDSPLHF. For the CDR3, the DNA is TGCGCCAGTTTACAACCGCGGCTTGATGATTCACCCCTCCACTTT.

At least ten counts were recorded for this clonotype. The V and J genes are TRBV12-3 or TRBV12-4 and TRBJ2-2, with TRBD2 matching 7 bases. With 5 bases clipped from V and 3 bases from J, the junction kept 3 bases outside the gene matches. This CDR3 has 14 residues. The CDR3 protein is CASSPGRDTGELFF. In DNA form, the CDR3 reads TGTGCCAGCAGTCCTGGGAGGGACACCGGGGAGCTGTTTTTT.

The sample holds many counts of this clonotype. This chain uses TRBV28 with TRBJ2-4, with D perhaps matching TRBD2 (6 bases). Between the trimmed V and J ends, which lost 6 bases and 3 bases, there was a span of 12 bases. Germline V lookup: CDR1 MDHEN, CDR2 SYDVKM. This CDR3 is 14 amino acids long. The CDR3 loop reads CASREGYGKNIQYF. The CDR3 nucleotides read TGTGCCAGCAGGGAGGGGTACGGCAAAAACATTCAGTACTTC.

This clonotype was counted ten times or more. The chain carries TRBV3-1 and TRBJ1-4, with TRBD1 matching over 7 bases. The germline V gene has CDR1 LGHDT and CDR2 YNNKEL (reference sequence). With V trimmed by 4 bases and J by 8 bases, 10 bases remained unmatched. CDR3 size: 15 residues. CDR3 in amino acids: CASSRRGPRDEKLFF. The CDR3 region has the DNA TGTGCCAGCAGCCGTAGGGGGCCGAGGGACGAAAAACTGTTTTTT.

This clonotype was seen many times. V and J are TRBV5-1 and TRBJ2-3; D ambiguous. The CDR3 extends over 14 amino acids. Germline CDR1 and CDR2: SGHRS and YFSETQ. The germline V and J ends were trimmed by 3 bases and 0 bases, with 8 bases remaining between them. The CDR3 spells CASSSLPSTDTQYF. CDR3 sequence (DNA): TGCGCCAGCAGCTCACTACCAAGCACAGATACGCAGTATTTT.

This clonotype appeared many times. The rearrangement links TRBV6-2 or TRBV6-3 to TRBJ2-7; weak D call: TRBD1 (7 bases). Trimming cost V 3 bases and J 3 bases, with 12 bases left between them. Germline V CDR1 and CDR2: MNHEY, SVGEGT. The CDR3 sequence is 14 residues long. This CDR3 reads CASSYGRTGYEQYF. CDR3 nucleotide sequence: TGTGCCAGCAGTTATGGGAGGACAGGCTACGAGCAGTACTTC.

This clonotype appeared many times. The rearrangement uses TRBV7-2 and TRBJ1-2, with D uncertain. Trimming cost V 1 base and J 0 bases, with 9 bases left between them. The CDR3 is 15 amino acids. The germline gives CDR1 SGHTA, CDR2 FQGNSA. CDR3: CASSLEALPNYGYTF. The CDR3 DNA reads TGTGCCAGCAGCTTAGAGGCATTACCTAACTATGGCTACACCTTC. Drawing the rest from reference TRBV7-2 and TRBJ1-2, the complete variable domain is GAGVSQSPSNKVTEKGKDVELRCDPISGHTALYWYRQSLGQGLEFLIYFQGNSAPDKSGLPSDRFSAERTGGSVSTLTIQRTQQEDSAVYLCASSLEALPNYGYTFGSGTRLTVV.

This rearrangement joins TRBV6-6 to TRBJ2-2; TRBD1 aligns across 10 bases. The CDR3 extends over 18 amino acids. Unmatched junction bases numbered 13, after V lost 2 bases and J lost 7 bases. The germline V gene encodes CDR1 MNHNY and CDR2 SVGAGI (reference sequence). CDR3 sequence (DNA): TGTGCCAGCAGTTACAGCCGCAGCGGGACAGGGGTGGTCGGGGAGCTGTTTTTT. As protein: CASSYSRSGTGVVGELFF.

This clonotype came up many times. The gene calls are TRBV11-2 and TRBJ2-1; D is ambiguous. V was trimmed by 4 bases and J by 7 bases, leaving 5 bases between them. The V gene's germline CDR1 is SGHAT and CDR2 FQNNGV. CDR3 size: 11 residues. The chain's CDR3 is CASSWGNEQFF. In DNA, the CDR3 is TGTGCCAGCAGCTGGGGAAATGAGCAGTTCTTC.

This clonotype showed up many times. The genes are TRBV28 and TRBJ2-7; 11 nucleotides agree with TRBD1. CDR1 MDHEN and CDR2 SYDVKM come from the germline V gene. The V and J ends lost 4 bases and 2 bases, in that order; junction bases with no gene match: 4. CDR3 length: 15 amino acids. CDR3 sequence reads: CASSSPGQGAYEQYF. The CDR3 region has the DNA TGTGCCAGCAGTTCCCCGGGACAGGGGGCCTACGAGCAGTACTTC.

This clonotype came up many times. The genes are TRBV10-3 and TRBJ1-2, with D perhaps matching TRBD1 (5 bases). V shed 0 bases and J shed 0 bases, with 14 bases lying between them. CDR1 is ENHRY, CDR2 SYGVKD, per germline. CDR3 length equals 17 residues. The CDR3 nucleotides read TGTGCCATCAGTGAGTCGAAAGGGGCTAAAGCTAACTATGGCTACACCTTC. Residues: CAISESKGAKANYGYTF.

This clonotype was counted at least ten times. This chain connects TRBV5-1 to TRBJ2-2, with 10 bases lining up with TRBD2. The CDR3 has 15 amino acids. The trim removed 3 bases at V and 5 bases at J, leaving 4 bases unmatched. Germline loops: CDR1 SGHRS, CDR2 YFSETQ. The CDR3 DNA sequence: TGCGCCAGCAGCTCGAAGGGACTAGCGACCGGGGAGCTGTTTTTT. Encoded protein: CASSSKGLATGELFF. Based on the CDR3 plus reference TRBV5-1 and TRBJ2-2, the full variable domain is KAGVTQTPRYLIKTRGQQVTLSCSPISGHRSVSWYQQTPGQGLQFLFEYFSETQRNKGNFPGRFSGRQFSNSRSEMNVSTLELGDSALYLCASSSKGLATGELFFGEGSRLTVL.

The chain has TRBV6-5 and TRBJ2-7; D is unclear. The V and J ends lost 6 bases and 2 bases respectively, with 14 bases between them. Germline V CDR1 and CDR2: MNHEY, SVGAGI. The CDR3 spans 14 residues. This chain's CDR3 is CASSPGPVTYEQYF. CDR3 coding DNA: TGTGCCAGCAGCCCGGGCCCAGTAACCTACGAGCAGTACTTC.

This clonotype was found many times. This rearrangement joins TRBV5-1 to TRBJ2-1, with 10 bases that match TRBD2. Trimming removed 1 base from V and 8 bases from J; junction bases left unmatched: 6. The V gene's germline CDR1 is SGHRS and CDR2 YFSETQ. The CDR3 is made up of 15 amino acids. CDR3 nucleotide sequence: TGCGCCAGCAGCTTGCAGCGGGGGGGCAGGGATGAGCAGTTCTTC. It encodes CASSLQRGGRDEQFF.

This clonotype was seen at least ten times. The chain employs TRBV6-5 and TRBJ2-2; D is possibly TRBD1 (6 bases). V dropped 6 bases and J dropped 4 bases, with 15 bases sitting between them. This CDR3 region has 15 residues. CDR1 and CDR2 from the germline V gene are MNHEY and SVGAGI. The CDR3 region has the DNA TGTGCCAGCAGGATTACAGGGAGCAGCACCGGGGAGCTGTTTTTT. Its translation is CASRITGSSTGELFF.

There are many counts of this clonotype. The chain recombines TRBV12-3 or TRBV12-4 with TRBJ2-1; the D gene is possibly TRBD1 (5 bases). Trimming stripped 6 bases from V and 5 bases from J, with 14 bases between. The CDR3 totals 14 residues. The CDR3 sequence: CASRTFTGNNEQFF. The CDR3 DNA is TGTGCCAGCAGAACATTTACAGGTAACAATGAGCAGTTCTTC.

The rearrangement joins TRBV12-2 to TRBJ1-1; the table's D call TRBD1 went unverified against the DNA. TRBV12-2 is shown as a pseudogene. The CDR3 spans 13 residues. The CDR3 sequence is CASRLVRGAEAFF. The CDR3 DNA reads as TGTGCAAGTCGCTTAGTACGGGGGGCTGAAGCTTTCTTT.

This clonotype occurred many times. CDR3: CASNRQSSYEQYF. The CDR3 nucleotides read TGTGCCAGCAATCGACAGAGCTCCTACGAGCAGTACTTC. This chain connects TRBV28 to TRBJ2-7; TRBD1 is a possible D gene (5 bases). CDR1 and CDR2 (germline): MDHEN, SYDVKM. The CDR3 is 13 amino acids. The ends were cut back, 7 bases at V and 0 bases at J, with 10 bases in the middle. The variable domain in full, with the rest retrieved from reference TRBV28 and TRBJ2-7, is DVKVTQSSRYLVKRTGEKVFLECVQDMDHENMFWYRQDPGLGLRLIYFSYDVKMKEKGDIPEGYSVSREKKERFSLILESASTNQTSMYLCASNRQSSYEQYFGPGTRLTVT.

This clonotype was seen at least ten times. The V gene is TRBV14, the J gene TRBJ1-1; TRBD1 aligns across 7 bases. V dropped 4 bases and J dropped 10; count of bases not matched to a gene: 9. Germline V gene sequence: CDR1 SGHDN, CDR2 FVKESK. There are 13 residues in the CDR3. The CDR3 reads CASSRGLTGTAFF. The CDR3 coding sequence is TGTGCCAGCAGCCGCGGATTGACAGGGACAGCTTTCTTT.

This clonotype was detected ten times or more. The chain combines TRBV7-9 with TRBJ2-5; D could derive from TRBD1 or TRBD2 (6 bases each). The CDR3 runs to 13 residues. V dropped 7 bases and J dropped 5 bases, with 14 bases sitting between them. From germline, CDR1 is SEHNR and CDR2 FQNEAQ (reference sequence). The CDR3 is CASTSLGGETQYF. The CDR3 bases are TGTGCCAGCACCTCCCTAGGGGGGGAGACCCAGTACTTC. Looking up the rest from reference TRBV7-9 and TRBJ2-5 gives the full variable domain: DTGVSQNPRHKITKRGQNVTFRCDPISEHNRLYWYRQTLGQGPEFLTYFQNEAQLEKSRLLSDRFSAERPKGSFSTLEIQRTEQGDSAMYLCASTSLGGETQYFGPGTRLLVL.